The text below deals with one TCR beta chain. Antigen: not known. Of the isolated RNA, all was reverse transcribed, and so the sequenced material was expressed TCRB transcripts. Sequencing was performed with immunoSEQ multiplex PCR; in TCRdb, only in-frame clones are kept and a portion is missing. Of about 900,000 clones listed, 17% are singletons. Heparinised blood was drawn once per donor, averaging roughly 110 mL. Purity (above 98%) was reached by all sorted populations. This record comes from a study of beta chain features in type 1 diabetes. Points from the study as a whole: Fewer insertions but more deletions were seen at VDJ junctions in type 1 diabetes patients. Whether HLA type influences TCRB rearrangement remained unresolved here.

CDR1 is MNHNS and CDR2 is SASEGT in the germline V gene. Trimming pared 6 bases from V and 0 bases from J, leaving 11 bases between. This CDR3 comprises 14 residues. The specimen was naive CD4+ T cells from blood. This chain links TRBV6-1 with TRBJ2-5, with D perhaps matching TRBD1 (5 bases). This receptor was taken from a woman under 30 in good health. This CDR3 is CASRTRVHQETQYF. The CDR3 DNA is TGTGCCAGCAGAACCAGGGTCCACCAAGAGACCCAGTACTTC.